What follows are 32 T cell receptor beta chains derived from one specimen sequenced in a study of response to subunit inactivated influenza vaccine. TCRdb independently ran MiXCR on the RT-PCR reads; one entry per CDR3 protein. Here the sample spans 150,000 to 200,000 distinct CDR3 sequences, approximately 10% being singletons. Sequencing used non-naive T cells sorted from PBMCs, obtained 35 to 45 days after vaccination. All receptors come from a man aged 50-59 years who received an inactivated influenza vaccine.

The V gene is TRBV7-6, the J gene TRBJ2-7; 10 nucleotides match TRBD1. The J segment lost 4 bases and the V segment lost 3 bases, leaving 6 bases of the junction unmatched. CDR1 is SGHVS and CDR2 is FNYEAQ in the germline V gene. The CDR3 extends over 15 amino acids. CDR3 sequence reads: CASSFGQGVTYEQYF. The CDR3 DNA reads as TGTGCCAGCAGCTTCGGACAGGGGGTGACTTACGAGCAGTACTTC.

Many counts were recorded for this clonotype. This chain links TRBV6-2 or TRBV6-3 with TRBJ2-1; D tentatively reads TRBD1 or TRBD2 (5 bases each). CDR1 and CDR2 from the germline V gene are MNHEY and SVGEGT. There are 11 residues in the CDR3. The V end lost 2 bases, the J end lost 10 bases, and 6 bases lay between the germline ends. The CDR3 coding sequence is TGTGCCAGCAGTTACGGGACGGAGCAGTTCTTC. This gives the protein CASSYGTEQFF.

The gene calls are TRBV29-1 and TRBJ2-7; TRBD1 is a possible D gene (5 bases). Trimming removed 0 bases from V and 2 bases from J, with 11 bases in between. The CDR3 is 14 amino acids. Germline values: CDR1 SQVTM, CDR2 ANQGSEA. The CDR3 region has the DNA TGCAGCGTTGAAGATCCCAGGGCCCCCTACGAGCAGTACTTC. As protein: CSVEDPRAPYEQYF.

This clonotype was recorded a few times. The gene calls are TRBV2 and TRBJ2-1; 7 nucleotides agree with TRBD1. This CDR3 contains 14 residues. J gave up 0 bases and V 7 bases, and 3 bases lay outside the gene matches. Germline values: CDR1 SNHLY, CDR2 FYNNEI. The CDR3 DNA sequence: TGTGCCAGCAAAGGGGACAGCTCCTACAATGAGCAGTTCTTC. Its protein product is CASKGDSSYNEQFF.

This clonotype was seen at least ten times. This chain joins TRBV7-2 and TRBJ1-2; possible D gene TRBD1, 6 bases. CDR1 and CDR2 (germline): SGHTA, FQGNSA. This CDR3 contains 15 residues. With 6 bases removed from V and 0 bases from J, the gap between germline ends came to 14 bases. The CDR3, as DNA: TGTGCCAGCAGTTCGGGGGGCGGATCTAACTATGGCTACACCTTC. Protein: CASSSGGGSNYGYTF.

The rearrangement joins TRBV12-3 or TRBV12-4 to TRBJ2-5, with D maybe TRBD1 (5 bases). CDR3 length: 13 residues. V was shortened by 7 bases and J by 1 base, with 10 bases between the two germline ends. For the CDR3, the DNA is TGTGCCAGCATTCGCACAGGCCAAGAGACCCAGTACTTC. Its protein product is CASIRTGQETQYF.

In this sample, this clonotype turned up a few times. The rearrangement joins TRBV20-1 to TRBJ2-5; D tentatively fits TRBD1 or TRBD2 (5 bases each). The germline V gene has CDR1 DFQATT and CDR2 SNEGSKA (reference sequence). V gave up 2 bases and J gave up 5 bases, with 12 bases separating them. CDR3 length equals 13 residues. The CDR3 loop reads CSARSPWGETQYF. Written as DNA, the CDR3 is TGCAGTGCTAGATCCCCGTGGGGGGAGACCCAGTACTTC.

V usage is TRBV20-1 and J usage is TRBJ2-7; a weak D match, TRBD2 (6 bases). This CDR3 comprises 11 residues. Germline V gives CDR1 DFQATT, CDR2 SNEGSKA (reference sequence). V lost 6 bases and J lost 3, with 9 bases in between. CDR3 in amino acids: CSARGLYEQYF. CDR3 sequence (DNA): TGCAGTGCCCGGGGACTCTACGAGCAGTACTTC.

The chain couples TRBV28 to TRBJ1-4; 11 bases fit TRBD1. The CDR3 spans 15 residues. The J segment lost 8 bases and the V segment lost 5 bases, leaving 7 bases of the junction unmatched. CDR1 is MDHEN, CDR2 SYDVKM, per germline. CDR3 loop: CASSISGTGGEKLFF. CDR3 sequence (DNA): TGTGCCAGCAGTATTTCCGGGACAGGGGGAGAAAAACTGTTTTTT.

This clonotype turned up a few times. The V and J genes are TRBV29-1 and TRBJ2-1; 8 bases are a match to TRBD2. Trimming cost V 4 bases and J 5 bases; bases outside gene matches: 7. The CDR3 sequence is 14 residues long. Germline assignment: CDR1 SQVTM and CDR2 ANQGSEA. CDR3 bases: TGCAGCGTTGGAACTAGCGGTTCCCACAATGAGCAGTTCTTC. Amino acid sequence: CSVGTSGSHNEQFF.

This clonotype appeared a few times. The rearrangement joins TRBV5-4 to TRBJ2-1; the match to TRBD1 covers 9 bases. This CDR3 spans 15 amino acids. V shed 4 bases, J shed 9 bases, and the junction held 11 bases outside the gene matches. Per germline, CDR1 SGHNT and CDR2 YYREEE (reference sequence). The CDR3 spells CASSRQGGGPSEQFF. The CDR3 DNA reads TGTGCCAGCAGCCGACAGGGGGGCGGGCCAAGTGAGCAGTTCTTC.

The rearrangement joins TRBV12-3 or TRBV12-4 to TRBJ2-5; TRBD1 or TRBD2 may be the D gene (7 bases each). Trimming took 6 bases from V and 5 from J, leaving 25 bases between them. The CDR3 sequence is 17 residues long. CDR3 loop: CASSLTPGLQGGETQYF. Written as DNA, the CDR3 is TGTGCCAGCAGCCTCACCCCGGGACTGCAGGGGGGGGAGACCCAGTACTTC.

CDR3 coding DNA: TGTGCCAGCAGTTACTCGGCCCTAGGGTCCTACGAGCAGTACTTC. It is translated as CASSYSALGSYEQYF. The chain is built from TRBV6-5 and TRBJ2-7; D is unclear. CDR1 and CDR2 from the germline V gene are MNHEY and SVGAGI. The CDR3 covers 15 residues. V lost 0 bases and J lost 1, with 10 bases in between.

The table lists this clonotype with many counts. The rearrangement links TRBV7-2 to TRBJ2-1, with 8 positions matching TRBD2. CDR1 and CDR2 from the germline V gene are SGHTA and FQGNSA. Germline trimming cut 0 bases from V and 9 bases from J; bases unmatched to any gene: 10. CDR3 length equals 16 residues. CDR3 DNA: TGTGCCAGCAGCTTAGCGCAGGGTAGCGGGATGGGTGAGCAGTTCTTC. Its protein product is CASSLAQGSGMGEQFF.

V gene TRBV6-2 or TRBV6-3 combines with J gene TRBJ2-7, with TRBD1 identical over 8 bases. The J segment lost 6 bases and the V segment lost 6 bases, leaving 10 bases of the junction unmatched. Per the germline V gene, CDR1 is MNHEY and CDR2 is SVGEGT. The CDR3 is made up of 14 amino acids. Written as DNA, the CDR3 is TGTGCCAGCAGCAGGAACCACAGGGGGAGCGAGCAGTACTTC. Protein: CASSRNHRGSEQYF.

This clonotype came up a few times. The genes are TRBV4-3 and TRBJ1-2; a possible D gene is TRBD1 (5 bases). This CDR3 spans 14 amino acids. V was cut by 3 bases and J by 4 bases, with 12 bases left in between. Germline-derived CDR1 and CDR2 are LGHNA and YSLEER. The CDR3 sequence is CASSQLGGGYGYTF. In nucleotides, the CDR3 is TGCGCCAGCAGCCAGTTGGGTGGGGGCTATGGCTACACCTTC.

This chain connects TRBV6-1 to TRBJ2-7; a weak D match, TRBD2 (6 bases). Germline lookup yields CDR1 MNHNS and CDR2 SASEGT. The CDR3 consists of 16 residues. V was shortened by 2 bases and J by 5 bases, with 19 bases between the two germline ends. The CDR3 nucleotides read TGTGCCAGCAGTGAACAGACTAGTTTCCCCGCGGACGAGCAGTACTTC. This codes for CASSEQTSFPADEQYF.

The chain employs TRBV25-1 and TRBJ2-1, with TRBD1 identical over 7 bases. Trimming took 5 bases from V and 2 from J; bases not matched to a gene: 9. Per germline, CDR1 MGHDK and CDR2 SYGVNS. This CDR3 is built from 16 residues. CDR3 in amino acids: CASSRQGVGTYNEQFF. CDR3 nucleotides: TGTGCCAGCAGTCGGCAGGGGGTTGGCACCTACAATGAGCAGTTCTTC.

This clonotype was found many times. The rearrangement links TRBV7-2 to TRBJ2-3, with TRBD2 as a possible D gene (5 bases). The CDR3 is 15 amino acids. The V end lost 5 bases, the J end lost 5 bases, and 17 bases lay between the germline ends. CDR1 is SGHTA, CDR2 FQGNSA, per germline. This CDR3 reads CASSDFGESGDTQYF. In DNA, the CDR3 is TGTGCCAGCAGCGATTTTGGGGAGTCGGGAGATACGCAGTATTTT. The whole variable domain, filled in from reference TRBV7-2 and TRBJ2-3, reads GAGVSQSPSNKVTEKGKDVELRCDPISGHTALYWYRQSLGQGLEFLIYFQGNSAPDKSGLPSDRFSAERTGGSVSTLTIQRTQQEDSAVYLCASSDFGESGDTQYFGPGTRLTVL.

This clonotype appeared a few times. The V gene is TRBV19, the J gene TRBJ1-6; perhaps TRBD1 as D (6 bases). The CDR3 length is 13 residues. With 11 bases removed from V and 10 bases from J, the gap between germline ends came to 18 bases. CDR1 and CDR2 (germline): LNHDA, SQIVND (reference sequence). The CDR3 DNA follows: TGTGCCTCCGGGGCAGGGGTTCGGTCACCCCTCCACTTT. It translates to CASGAGVRSPLHF.

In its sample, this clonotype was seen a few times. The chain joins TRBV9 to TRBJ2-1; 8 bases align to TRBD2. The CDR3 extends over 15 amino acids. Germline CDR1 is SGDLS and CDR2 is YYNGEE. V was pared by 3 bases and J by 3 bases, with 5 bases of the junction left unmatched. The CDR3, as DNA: TGTGCCAGCAGCGCCCCCGGGACTAGCTACAATGAGCAGTTCTTC. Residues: CASSAPGTSYNEQFF.

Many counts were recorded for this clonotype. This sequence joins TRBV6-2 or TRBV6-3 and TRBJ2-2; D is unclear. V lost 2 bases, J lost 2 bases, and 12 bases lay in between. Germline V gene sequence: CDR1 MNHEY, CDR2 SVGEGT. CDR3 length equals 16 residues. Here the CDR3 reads CASSYTRRVNTGELFF. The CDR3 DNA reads TGTGCCAGCAGTTACACGCGTCGGGTTAACACCGGGGAGCTGTTTTTT.

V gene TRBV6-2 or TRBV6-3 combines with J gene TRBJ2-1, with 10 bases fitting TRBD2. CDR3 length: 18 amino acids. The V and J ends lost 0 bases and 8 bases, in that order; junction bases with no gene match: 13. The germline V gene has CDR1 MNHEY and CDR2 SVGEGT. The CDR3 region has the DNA TGTGCCAGCAGTTACTCGACGCTGGCTAGCGGGAGTAGGTATGAGCAGTTCTTC. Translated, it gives CASSYSTLASGSRYEQFF.

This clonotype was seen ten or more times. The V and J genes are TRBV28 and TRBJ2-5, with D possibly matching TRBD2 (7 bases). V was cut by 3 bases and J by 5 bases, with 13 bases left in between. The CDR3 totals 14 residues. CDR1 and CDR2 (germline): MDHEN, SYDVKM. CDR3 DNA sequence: TGTGCCAGCAGTTTTGGCGGGGGCCAGGAGACCCAGTACTTC. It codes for CASSFGGGQETQYF.

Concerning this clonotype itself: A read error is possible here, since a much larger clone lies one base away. The CDR3 region has the DNA TGTGCCAGCAGTTTCCGGGACTGGGGTCAGCCCCAGCATTTT. It translates to CASSFRDWGQPQHF. The chain links TRBV12-3 or TRBV12-4 to TRBJ1-5; D may be TRBD1 (5 bases). This CDR3 contains 14 residues. V was cut by 3 bases and J by 6 bases, with 12 bases left in between.

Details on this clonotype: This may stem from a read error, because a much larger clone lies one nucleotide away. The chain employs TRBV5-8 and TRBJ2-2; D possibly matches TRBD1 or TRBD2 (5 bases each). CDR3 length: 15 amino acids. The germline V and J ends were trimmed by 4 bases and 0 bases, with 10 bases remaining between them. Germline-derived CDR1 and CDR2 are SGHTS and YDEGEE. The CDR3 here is CASSPGGANTGELFF. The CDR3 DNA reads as TGTGCCAGCAGCCCTGGGGGTGCGAACACCGGGGAGCTGTTTTTT.

Here the CDR3 reads CASRGGTSSDTQYF. CDR3 DNA: TGTGCCAGCAGGGGGGGGACTAGCTCAGATACGCAGTATTTT. This rearrangement joins TRBV28 to TRBJ2-3, with TRBD2 identical over 9 bases. J lost 4 bases, V lost 6 bases, and 5 bases had no gene match. Looked up from germline, CDR1 is MDHEN and CDR2 is SYDVKM. The CDR3 runs 14 residues. Using reference TRBV28 and TRBJ2-3 for the parts outside the CDR3, the full variable domain is DVKVTQSSRYLVKRTGEKVFLECVQDMDHENMFWYRQDPGLGLRLIYFSYDVKMKEKGDIPEGYSVSREKKERFSLILESASTNQTSMYLCASRGGTSSDTQYFGPGTRLTVL.

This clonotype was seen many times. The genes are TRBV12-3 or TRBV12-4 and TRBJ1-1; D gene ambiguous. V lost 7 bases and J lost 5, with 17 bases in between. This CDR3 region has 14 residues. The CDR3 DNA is TGTGCCAGCACCTCCCTAGGTCGCAGTACTGAAGCTTTCTTT. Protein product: CASTSLGRSTEAFF.

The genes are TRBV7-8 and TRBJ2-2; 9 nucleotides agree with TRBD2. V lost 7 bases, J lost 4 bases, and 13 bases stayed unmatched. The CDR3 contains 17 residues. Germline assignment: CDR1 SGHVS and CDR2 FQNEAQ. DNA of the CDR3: TGTGCCAGCACCCCACCATTGCGGGAGGGCCCCACCGGGGAGCTGTTTTTT. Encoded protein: CASTPPLREGPTGELFF.

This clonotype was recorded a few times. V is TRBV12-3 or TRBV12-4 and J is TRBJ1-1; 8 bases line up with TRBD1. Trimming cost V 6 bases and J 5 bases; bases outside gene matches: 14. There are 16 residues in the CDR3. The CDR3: CASSRILTGVRTEAFF. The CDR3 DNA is TGTGCCAGCAGCCGCATACTGACAGGGGTTAGGACTGAAGCTTTCTTT.

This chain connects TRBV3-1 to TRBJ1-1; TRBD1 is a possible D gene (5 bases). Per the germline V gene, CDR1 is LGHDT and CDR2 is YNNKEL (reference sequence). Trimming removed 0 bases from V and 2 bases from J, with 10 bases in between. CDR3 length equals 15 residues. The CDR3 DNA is TGTGCCAGCAGCCAAGAAGCAGGGATCAACACTGAAGCTTTCTTT. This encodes CASSQEAGINTEAFF.

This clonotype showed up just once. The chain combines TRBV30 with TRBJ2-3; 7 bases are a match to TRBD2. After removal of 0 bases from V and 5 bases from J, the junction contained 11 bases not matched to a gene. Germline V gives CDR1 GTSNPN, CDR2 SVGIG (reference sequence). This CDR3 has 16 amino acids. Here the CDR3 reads CAWSVRAAEREDTQYF. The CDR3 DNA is TGTGCCTGGAGTGTACGGGCAGCTGAGCGGGAAGATACGCAGTATTTT.